The 8 T cell receptor beta chains listed next were all sequenced from one sample in a study of CD8 T cells in ankylosing spondylitis. TCRdb itself ran the 5' RACE reads through MiXCR, one entry per CDR3 protein. The sample has roughly 200,000 distinct CDR3 sequences, about 26% seen once. What was sequenced was blood, either unsorted or a sorted T cell fraction (not recorded which). These receptors all stem from a male donor with ankylosing spondylitis or in good health (not recorded which).

This clonotype was recorded at least ten times. The chain couples TRBV20-1 to TRBJ2-7; TRBD2 agrees at 12 bases. Germline CDR1 DFQATT, CDR2 SNEGSKA (reference sequence). The CDR3 covers 14 residues. Unmatched junction bases numbered 6, after V lost 3 bases and J lost 6 bases. CDR3 bases: TGCAGTGCTAGTTCGAGACTAGCGGGAGTCGAGCAGTACTTC. Protein sequence: CSASSRLAGVEQYF.

This clonotype was detected only a few times. The chain joins TRBV20-1 to TRBJ2-2; D possibly corresponds to TRBD2 (5 bases). The CDR3 has 13 amino acids. The germline V gene encodes CDR1 DFQATT and CDR2 SNEGSKA (reference sequence). V was clipped by 0 bases and J by 11 bases, with 13 bases between them. CDR3 protein: CSARDRRRTELFF. CDR3 nucleotide sequence: TGCAGTGCTAGAGATCGGAGACGGACTGAGCTGTTTTTT.

At least ten counts were recorded for this clonotype. This sequence joins TRBV7-2 and TRBJ1-5; the D gene is possibly TRBD1 (6 bases). V was cut by 2 bases and J by 2 bases, with 13 bases left in between. Germline V gives CDR1 SGHTA, CDR2 FQGNSA. This CDR3 comprises 16 residues. The CDR3 spells CASSLRTGRGNQPQHF. CDR3 DNA: TGTGCCAGCAGCTTACGAACAGGGAGGGGCAATCAGCCCCAGCATTTT.

V gene TRBV3-1 combines with J gene TRBJ1-3; D is unclear. Trimming pared 4 bases from V and 1 base from J, leaving 17 bases between. Germline assignment: CDR1 LGHDT and CDR2 YNNKEL (reference sequence). The CDR3 runs 17 residues. The CDR3 sequence: CASSRSASDRSGNTIYF. Here the CDR3 DNA reads TGTGCCAGCAGCCGGTCGGCCAGCGATCGGTCTGGAAACACCATATATTTT.

The rearrangement links TRBV29-1 to TRBJ2-5, with D tentatively TRBD2 (5 bases). Trimming stripped 0 bases from V and 4 bases from J, with 9 bases between. The V gene's germline CDR1 is SQVTM and CDR2 ANQGSEA. This CDR3 comprises 13 residues. The CDR3 region is CSVEDGLRETQYF. For the CDR3, the DNA is TGCAGCGTTGAAGATGGACTCCGAGAGACCCAGTACTTC.

The chain has TRBV10-3 and TRBJ2-2, with 7 bases identical to TRBD2. In germline, CDR1 is ENHRY, CDR2 SYGVKD. The CDR3 runs 16 residues. Germline trimming cut 0 bases from V and 5 bases from J; bases unmatched to any gene: 6. The CDR3 spells CAISESYLAETGELFF. Written as DNA, the CDR3 is TGTGCCATCAGTGAGTCGTACCTAGCGGAAACCGGGGAGCTGTTTTTT.

The chain joins TRBV29-1 to TRBJ2-3; 8 positions agree with TRBD2. This CDR3 has 14 residues. After removal of 6 bases from V and 5 bases from J, the junction contained 10 bases not matched to a gene. CDR1 SQVTM and CDR2 ANQGSEA come from the germline V gene. Here the CDR3 reads CSVARGLVGDTQYF. The CDR3 DNA reads TGCAGCGTAGCCCGGGGACTAGTTGGAGATACGCAGTATTTT.

The chain recombines TRBV20-1 with TRBJ1-1; 12 positions match TRBD1. With V trimmed by 5 bases and J by 4 bases, 2 bases remained unmatched. The length of the CDR3 is 13 residues. CDR1 and CDR2 from the germline V gene are DFQATT and SNEGSKA (reference sequence). In DNA form, the CDR3 reads TGCAGTGCTCCGGGACAGGGGGCCACTGAAGCTTTCTTT. It translates to CSAPGQGATEAFF.